This T cell receptor beta chain was obtained from a study of CD8+ T cells in alopecia areata. Study overall: The protocol delivered tofacitinib for 6 to 18 months, then withdrew it for 6 months. Affected scalp percentage determined the severity score of treated patients.

With V trimmed by 5 bases and J by 7 bases, 6 bases remained unmatched. Looked up from germline, CDR1 is GTSNPN and CDR2 is SVGIG (reference sequence). The CDR3 runs to 12 residues. Stated treatment: oral pan-JAK inhibitor, 5-10 mg twice daily. From PBMCs, CD4+ and CD8+ T cells were sorted. Isolated RNA was reverse transcribed into cDNA used as the sequencing template. Measured with immunoSEQ multiplex PCR; TCRdb has only the in-frame clones, and not every one. The profile shows more than 90,000 clones, less than 75% of them singletons. This sample comprised CD8+ T cells sorted from blood, obtained at week 4, from a patient treated with tofacitinib. This sequence originates from a human donor with alopecia areata. The chain links TRBV30 to TRBJ1-2; 8 nucleotides match TRBD1. The CDR3 region is CAWWTGIAGYTF. The CDR3 DNA reads as TGTGCCTGGTGGACAGGGATTGCTGGCTACACCTTC.